The source of this TCR beta chain is a study of blood T cell repertoires in COVID-19. Patients of the Seattle cohort, enrolled during active infection, were followed longitudinally. V shed 0 bases and J 15 bases; nucleotides not matched to a gene: 13. Germline V gives CDR1 MNHEY, CDR2 SMNVEV (reference sequence). CDR3 length: 15 amino acids. Methods used by the authors: Using reference gene primer amplification, nucleated cell counts were estimated. Method: immunoSEQ multiplex PCR; TCRdb's copy keeps in-frame clones and lacks some. V and J calls and clone size come straight from that table; D and trimming were deduced from the DNA. The sample gives about 230,000 clones, approximately 85% of which show up once; roughly 5.3% is in the top ten.

Source material: peripheral blood. J is TRBJ1-4 and V is TRBV27, with 7 bases aligning to TRBD1. The sequence was obtained from a man in his fifties with COVID-19, enrolled during active disease. CDR3 sequence reads: CASSLSGNYRGKMFF. DNA of the CDR3: TGTGCCAGCAGTTTATCGGGGAATTACAGGGGTAAAATGTTTTTT.